What follows are 18 T cell receptor beta chains derived from one specimen sequenced in a study of T cells after yellow fever vaccination. TCRdb re-called the 5' RACE reads through MiXCR, storing one row per CDR3 protein. The top ten clones hold less than 3.5% of a sample with 150,000 to 200,000 distinct CDR3 sequences, 6.2% of them seen once. The specimen was CD4+ T cells sorted from PBMCs, collected on the day of the first yellow fever vaccination. Receptor source: a young man who received the YFV17D yellow fever vaccine.

V and J are TRBV6-2 or TRBV6-3 and TRBJ2-2, with a tentative D call TRBD2 (7 bases). Trimming took off 7 bases at V and 4 bases at J, with 16 bases between the two ends. In germline, CDR1 is MNHEY, CDR2 SVGEGT. The CDR3 has 15 residues. The CDR3, as DNA: TGTGCCAGCACCCGTAGGGGGGGGATCACCGGGGAGCTGTTTTTT. Its protein product is CASTRRGGITGELFF.

This clonotype was seen repeatedly, ten times or more. The chain employs TRBV20-1 and TRBJ2-3, with D perhaps TRBD1 (6 bases). Germline V gene lookup returns CDR1 DFQATT and CDR2 SNEGSKA (reference sequence). The CDR3 contains 15 residues. Trimming shortened V by 1 base and J by 5 bases, and 16 bases separated the two germline ends. The CDR3 coding sequence is TGCAGTGCTAGAGCTCCACAGGGATACGGAGATACGCAGTATTTT. Protein sequence: CSARAPQGYGDTQYF.

The V call is TRBV20-1, the J call TRBJ2-2; tentatively, D is TRBD1 or TRBD2 (6 bases each). The CDR3 loop spans 16 amino acids. Germline V CDR1 and CDR2: DFQATT, SNEGSKA (reference sequence). V was clipped by 5 bases and J by 1 base, with 17 bases between them. The CDR3 loop is CSASRGFGGNTGELFF. CDR3 DNA: TGCAGTGCTTCCAGGGGTTTCGGGGGGAACACCGGGGAGCTGTTTTTT.

The chain uses TRBV7-8 and TRBJ2-1; 7 nucleotides line up with TRBD2. Germline assignment: CDR1 SGHVS and CDR2 FQNEAQ. This CDR3 is 14 amino acids long. Germline trimming cut 2 bases from V and 3 bases from J; bases unmatched to any gene: 1. Here the CDR3 reads CASSLLAVYNEQFF. The CDR3 DNA follows: TGTGCCAGCAGCTTACTAGCGGTCTACAATGAGCAGTTCTTC.

This clonotype appeared many times. J is TRBJ2-3 and V is TRBV5-1; 7 nucleotides agree with TRBD2. Germline values: CDR1 SGHRS, CDR2 YFSETQ. CDR3 size: 13 residues. Trimming took 7 bases from V and 5 from J; bases not matched to a gene: 7. This chain's CDR3 is CASASRGGDTQYF. CDR3 in DNA: TGCGCCAGCGCCTCCCGCGGGGGAGATACGCAGTATTTT.

This clonotype has ten or more counts. The chain uses TRBV20-1 and TRBJ1-5; D may be TRBD1 (6 bases). V was shortened by 3 bases and J by 4 bases, with 16 bases between the two germline ends. There are 15 residues in the CDR3. The germline V gene encodes CDR1 DFQATT and CDR2 SNEGSKA (reference sequence). CDR3 residues: CSARSGGGPNQPQHF. The CDR3 region has the DNA TGCAGTGCTAGGAGTGGGGGGGGCCCAAATCAGCCCCAGCATTTT.

This clonotype was found many times. The chain uses TRBV24-1 and TRBJ2-4; TRBD2 is a possible D gene (6 bases). CDR1 and CDR2 from the germline V gene are KGHDR and SFDVKD. CDR3 length equals 15 residues. V dropped 3 bases and J dropped 3 bases, with 11 bases sitting between them. The chain's CDR3 is CATSDGTEGKNIQYF. The CDR3 region has the DNA TGTGCCACCAGTGATGGGACGGAGGGCAAAAACATTCAGTACTTC.

This clonotype came up many times. This chain uses TRBV10-3 with TRBJ1-1, with D uncertain. The V and J ends lost 7 bases and 3 bases respectively, with 18 bases between them. The CDR3 is made up of 15 amino acids. Per germline, CDR1 ENHRY and CDR2 SYGVKD. CDR3 DNA sequence: TGTGCCATCATAGCCTCTGGTGGCAGTGACACTGAAGCTTTCTTT. The encoded protein is CAIIASGGSDTEAFF.

The chain joins TRBV3-1 to TRBJ2-3; D might be TRBD2 (5 bases). V was pared by 1 base and J by 2 bases, with 13 bases between. CDR1 is LGHDT, CDR2 YNNKEL, per germline (reference sequence). The CDR3 runs to 16 residues. The CDR3 coding sequence is TGTGCCAGCAGCCAAGTGATCAGCGGCCTCACAGATACGCAGTATTTT. Translating gives CASSQVISGLTDTQYF.

This clonotype was seen repeatedly, ten times or more. This chain links TRBV20-1 with TRBJ2-1; 11 nucleotides match TRBD2. The ends lost 0 bases at V and 7 bases at J; junction bases unmatched: 11. CDR3 size: 17 residues. Looked up from germline, CDR1 is DFQATT and CDR2 is SNEGSKA (reference sequence). CDR3 coding DNA: TGCAGTGCTAGAGATCTCGAAATAGCGGGGGGGCCTAATGAGCAGTTCTTC. Its translation is CSARDLEIAGGPNEQFF.

There are many counts of this clonotype. CDR3 nucleotide sequence: TGTGCCAGCAGCTCACGTGAGGGAGAAATTGAAGCTTTCTTT. Its protein product is CASSSREGEIEAFF. V and J are TRBV7-8 and TRBJ1-1, with D uncertain. Per the germline V gene, CDR1 is SGHVS and CDR2 is FQNEAQ. The CDR3 extends over 14 amino acids. V lost 4 bases and J lost 7, with 16 bases in between. The entire variable domain, with the rest obtained from reference TRBV7-8 and TRBJ1-1, is as follows: GAGVSQSPRYKVAKRGQDVALRCDPISGHVSLFWYQQALGQGPEFLTYFQNEAQLDKSGLPSDRFFAERPEGSVSTLKIQRTQQEDSAVYLCASSSREGEIEAFFGQGTRLTVV.

This clonotype showed up many times. The rearrangement joins TRBV3-1 to TRBJ2-1; 9 bases map to TRBD2. CDR1 and CDR2 from the germline V gene are LGHDT and YNNKEL (reference sequence). V lost 1 base, J lost 7 bases, and 8 bases stayed unmatched. The CDR3 totals 16 residues. The CDR3 nucleotides read TGTGCCAGCAGCCAAGTAGGCGGGGGGGCTCGAAATGAGCAGTTCTTC. Translated, it gives CASSQVGGGARNEQFF.

The V gene is TRBV5-5, the J gene TRBJ2-7; 16 nucleotides line up with TRBD2. The germline V gene has CDR1 SGHKS and CDR2 YYEKEE (reference sequence). The junction had 7 bases not matched to a gene; V was cut back by 3 bases and J by 1 base. The CDR3 covers 18 residues. Written as DNA, the CDR3 is TGTGCCAGCAGCTCCTCGGGACTAGCGGGAGGGGGGTCCTACGAGCAGTACGTC. Residues: CASSSSGLAGGGSYEQYV.

This clonotype turned up a few times. The V call is TRBV29-1, the J call TRBJ2-5; D perhaps matches TRBD1 (6 bases). CDR1 and CDR2 from the germline V gene are SQVTM and ANQGSEA. The V end lost 6 bases, the J end lost 7 bases, and 12 bases lay between the germline ends. This CDR3 has 11 amino acids. The CDR3 DNA is TGCAGCGTGGGGCTAGGGGGGACCCAGTACTTC. Amino acid sequence: CSVGLGGTQYF.

This clonotype was seen at least ten times. This rearrangement joins TRBV12-2 to TRBJ1-5. TRBV12-2 is recorded as a pseudogene. The CDR3 is 13 residues long. CDR3 sequence reads: CASRFNGNQPQHF. Here the CDR3 DNA reads TGTGCAAGTCGCTTCAACGGCAATCAGCCCCAGCATTTT.

With respect to this clonotype: A much larger clone differs from this one at a single base, so this may be a read error. This chain uses TRBV4-1 with TRBJ2-7, with D maybe TRBD2 (6 bases). Between the trimmed V and J ends, which lost 0 bases and 7 bases, there was a span of 19 bases. The CDR3 loop spans 16 amino acids. Germline V gene sequence: CDR1 MGHRA, CDR2 YSYEKL. The DNA for the CDR3 is TGCGCCAGCAGCCAAGAATTAAGGGCCAAACGGGGGGAGCAGTACTTC. It translates to CASSQELRAKRGEQYF.

This chain links TRBV6-1 with TRBJ2-7, with D unclear. Looked up from germline, CDR1 is MNHNS and CDR2 is SASEGT. V lost 9 bases, J lost 1 base, and 16 bases lay in between. The CDR3 has 14 amino acids. The CDR3 here is CASSDKGLSYEQYF. The CDR3 DNA follows: TGTGCCAGTTCAGACAAGGGTCTTTCCTACGAGCAGTACTTC.

The table lists this clonotype with a few counts. The rearrangement links TRBV11-2 to TRBJ2-3; D may be TRBD1 (6 bases). Germline V gene sequence: CDR1 SGHAT, CDR2 FQNNGV. The CDR3 is 16 amino acids. Trimming pared 5 bases from V and 2 bases from J, leaving 17 bases between. The CDR3 coding sequence is TGTGCCAGCAGCCTAACAACGGGACACAACACAGATACGCAGTATTTT. Its protein product is CASSLTTGHNTDTQYF.